The clone carrying this T cell receptor (beta chain) was seen ten or more times. Its antigen is undetermined. The record originates from a study of Graves' ophthalmopathy and Graves' hyperthyroidism. This CDR3 has 13 amino acids. Trimming cost V 4 bases and J 6 bases, with 13 bases left between them. Germline-derived CDR1 and CDR2 are SGHTA and FQGTGA. Study-level points and caveats: Researchers report that a 13-signature model separated ophthalmopathy from stable hyperthyroidism, posting around 86% sensitivity and about 80% specificity. Progression of ophthalmopathy was predicted by the model with around 68% sensitivity and roughly 78% specificity.

Investigators amplified TCR beta CDR3 regions from RNA transcripts. HTBI-primed RT-PCR formed the first round, and a multiplex PCR formed the second. In TCRdb, the multiplex PCR reads were re-called with MiXCR into one record per CDR3 protein. The sample records hundreds of thousands of distinct CDR3 sequences, roughly 21% being singletons. This receptor was taken from a young woman with stable Graves' hyperthyroidism. The source material was peripheral blood. This chain links TRBV7-3 with TRBJ2-7; maybe TRBD1 (6 bases). This CDR3 reads CASSSDSKSEQYF. The CDR3 bases are TGTGCCAGCAGCTCGGACAGTAAGTCCGAGCAGTACTTC.